This TCR beta chain emerged from a study of T cells in Graves' hyperthyroidism and ophthalmopathy. Stable Graves' hyperthyroidism meant no ophthalmopathy progression within 18 months. Newly diagnosed hyperthyroidism, duration under 2 months, in patients aged 18 to 65. Fresh peripheral blood, approximately 9.1 ml, was the source of the PBMCs. This clonotype was recorded only once. The target antigen is unknown. General study points: Most clonotypes that expanded in the thyroid above 0.001 also showed up in blood.

Amplified regions were TCR beta CDR3 sequences from RNA transcripts. TCR CDR3 underwent first-round RT-PCR with the HTBI primer set. TCRdb used MiXCR to reprocess the multiplex PCR reads, holding one entry per CDR3 protein. The sample consists of hundreds of thousands of distinct CDR3 sequences, roughly 32% of them appearing once. Germline loops: CDR1 KGHSH, CDR2 LQKENI. The CDR3 totals 15 residues. Deletions cut 0 bases from V and 0 bases from J, with 8 bases between. This TCR was recovered from a woman aged 40 to 49 with Graves' hyperthyroidism. The sample comprised blood. The chain recombines TRBV18 with TRBJ1-2; D unresolved. CDR3 coding DNA: TGTGCCAGCTCACCACCGTCTGTAACTAACTATGGCTACACCTTC. Translating it yields CASSPPSVTNYGYTF. Full variable domain (outside the CDR3, taken from reference TRBV18 and TRBJ1-2): NAGVMQNPRHLVRRRGQEARLRCSPMKGHSHVYWYRQLPEEGLKFMVYLQKENIIDESGMPKERFSAEFPKEGPSILRIQQVVRGDSAAYFCASSPPSVTNYGYTFGSGTRLTVV.